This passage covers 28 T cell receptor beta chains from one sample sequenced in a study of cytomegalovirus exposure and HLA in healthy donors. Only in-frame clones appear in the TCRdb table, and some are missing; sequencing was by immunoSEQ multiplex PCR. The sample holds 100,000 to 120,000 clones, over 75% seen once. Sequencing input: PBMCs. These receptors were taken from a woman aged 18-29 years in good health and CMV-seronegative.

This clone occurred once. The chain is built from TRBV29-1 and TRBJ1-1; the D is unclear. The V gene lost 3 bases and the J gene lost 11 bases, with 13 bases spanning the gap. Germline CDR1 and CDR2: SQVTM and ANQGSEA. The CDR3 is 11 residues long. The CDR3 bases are TGCAGCGTTGACAGATCCAACGGGGCTTTCTTT. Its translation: CSVDRSNGAFF. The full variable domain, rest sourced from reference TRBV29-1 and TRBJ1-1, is SAVISQKPSRDICQRGTSLTIQCQVDSQVTMMFWYRQQPGQSLTLIATANQGSEATYESGFVIDKFPISRPNLTFSTLTVSNMSPEDSSIYLCSVDRSNGAFFGQGTRLTVV.

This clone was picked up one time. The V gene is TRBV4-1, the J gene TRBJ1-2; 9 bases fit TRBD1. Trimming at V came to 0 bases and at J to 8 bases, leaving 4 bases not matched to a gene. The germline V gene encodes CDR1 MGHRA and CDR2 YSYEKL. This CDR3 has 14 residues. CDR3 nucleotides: TGCGCCAGCAGCCAAGAGGGGACAGGGTCCGGCTACACCTTC. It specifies CASSQEGTGSGYTF.

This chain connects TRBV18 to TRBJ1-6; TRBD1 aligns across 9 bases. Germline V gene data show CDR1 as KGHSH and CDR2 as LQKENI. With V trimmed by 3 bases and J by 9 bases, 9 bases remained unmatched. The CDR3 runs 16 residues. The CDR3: CASSPRTGEVGSPLHF. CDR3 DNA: TGTGCCAGCTCACCGCGGACAGGGGAGGTGGGTTCACCCCTCCACTTT.

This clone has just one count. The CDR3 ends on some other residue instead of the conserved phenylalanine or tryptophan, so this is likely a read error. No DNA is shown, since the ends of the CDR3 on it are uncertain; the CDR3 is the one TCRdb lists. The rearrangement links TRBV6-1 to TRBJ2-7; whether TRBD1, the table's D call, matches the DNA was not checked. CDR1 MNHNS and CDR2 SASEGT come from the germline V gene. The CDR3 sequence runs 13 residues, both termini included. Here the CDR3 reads CASSETPDRGLLL.

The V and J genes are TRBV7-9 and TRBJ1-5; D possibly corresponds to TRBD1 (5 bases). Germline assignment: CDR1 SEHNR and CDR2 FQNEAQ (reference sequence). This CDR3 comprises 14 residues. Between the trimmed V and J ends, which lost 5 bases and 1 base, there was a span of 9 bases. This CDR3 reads CASSPGGSNQPQHF. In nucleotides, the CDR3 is TGTGCCAGCAGCCCCGGGGGGAGCAATCAGCCCCAGCATTTT. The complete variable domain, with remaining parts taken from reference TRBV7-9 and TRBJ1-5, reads DTGVSQNPRHKITKRGQNVTFRCDPISEHNRLYWYRQTLGQGPEFLTYFQNEAQLEKSRLLSDRFSAERPKGSFSTLEIQRTEQGDSAMYLCASSPGGSNQPQHFGDGTRLSIL.

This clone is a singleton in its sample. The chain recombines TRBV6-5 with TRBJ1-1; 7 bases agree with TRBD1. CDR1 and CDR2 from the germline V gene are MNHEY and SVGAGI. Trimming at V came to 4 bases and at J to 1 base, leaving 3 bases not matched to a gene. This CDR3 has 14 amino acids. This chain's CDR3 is CASSSTGANTEAFF. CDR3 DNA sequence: TGTGCCAGCAGTTCTACAGGGGCGAACACTGAAGCTTTCTTT.

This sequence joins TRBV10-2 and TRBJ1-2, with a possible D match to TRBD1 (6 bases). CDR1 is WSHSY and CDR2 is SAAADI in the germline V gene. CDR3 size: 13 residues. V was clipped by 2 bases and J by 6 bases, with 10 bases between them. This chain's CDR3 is CASSEKQGDGYTF. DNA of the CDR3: TGCGCCAGCAGTGAGAAACAGGGCGATGGCTACACCTTC.

CDR3 sequence reads: CASSGGIQETQYF. The CDR3 DNA reads as TGTGCCAGCTCAGGGGGCATCCAAGAGACCCAGTACTTC. This chain links TRBV18 with TRBJ2-5, with TRBD1 as a possible D gene (6 bases). Germline V gene sequence: CDR1 KGHSH, CDR2 LQKENI. Trimming left V 5 bases short and J 1 base short, with 8 bases between. This CDR3 comprises 13 residues.

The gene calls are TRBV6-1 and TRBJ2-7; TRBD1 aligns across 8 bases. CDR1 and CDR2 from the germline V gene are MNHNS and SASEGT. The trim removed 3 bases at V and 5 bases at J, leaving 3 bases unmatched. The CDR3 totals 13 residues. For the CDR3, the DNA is TGTGCCAGCAGTGAGCAGGGGGCCAACGAGCAGTACTTC. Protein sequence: CASSEQGANEQYF.

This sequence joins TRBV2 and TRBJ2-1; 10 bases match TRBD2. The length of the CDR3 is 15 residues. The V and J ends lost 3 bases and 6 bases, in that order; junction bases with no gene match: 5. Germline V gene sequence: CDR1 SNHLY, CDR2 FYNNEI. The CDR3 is CASSEVAGGTNEQFF. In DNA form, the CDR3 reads TGTGCCAGCAGTGAGGTAGCGGGGGGAACCAATGAGCAGTTCTTC.

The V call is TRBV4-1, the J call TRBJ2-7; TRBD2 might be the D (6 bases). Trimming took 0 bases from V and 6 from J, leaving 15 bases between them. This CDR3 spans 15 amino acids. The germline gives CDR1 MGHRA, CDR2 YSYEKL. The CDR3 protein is CASSQDLLALGEQYF. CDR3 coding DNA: TGCGCCAGCAGCCAAGATCTTCTAGCGCTCGGCGAGCAGTACTTC.

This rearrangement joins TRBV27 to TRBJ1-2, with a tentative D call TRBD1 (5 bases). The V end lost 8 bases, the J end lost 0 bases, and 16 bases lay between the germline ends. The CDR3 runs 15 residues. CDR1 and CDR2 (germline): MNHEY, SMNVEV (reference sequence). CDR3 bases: TGTGCCAGCGGGACTGACGGCGCAGCTAACTATGGCTACACCTTC. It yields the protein CASGTDGAANYGYTF.

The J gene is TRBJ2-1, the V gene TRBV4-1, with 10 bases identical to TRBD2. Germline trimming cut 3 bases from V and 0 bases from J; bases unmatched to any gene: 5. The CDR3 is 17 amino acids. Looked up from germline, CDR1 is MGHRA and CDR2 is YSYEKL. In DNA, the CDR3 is TGCGCCAGCAGCCAGGCCCCTAGCGGGGGCTCCTACAATGAGCAGTTCTTC. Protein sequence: CASSQAPSGGSYNEQFF.

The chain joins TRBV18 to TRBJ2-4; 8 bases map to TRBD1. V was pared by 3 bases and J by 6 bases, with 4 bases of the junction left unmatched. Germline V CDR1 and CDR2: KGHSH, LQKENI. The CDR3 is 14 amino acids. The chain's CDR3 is CASSPGQERNIQYF. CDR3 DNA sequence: TGTGCCAGCTCACCGGGACAGGAGAGAAACATTCAGTACTTC. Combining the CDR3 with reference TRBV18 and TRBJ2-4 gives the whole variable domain NAGVMQNPRHLVRRRGQEARLRCSPMKGHSHVYWYRQLPEEGLKFMVYLQKENIIDESGMPKERFSAEFPKEGPSILRIQQVVRGDSAAYFCASSPGQERNIQYFGAGTRLSVL.

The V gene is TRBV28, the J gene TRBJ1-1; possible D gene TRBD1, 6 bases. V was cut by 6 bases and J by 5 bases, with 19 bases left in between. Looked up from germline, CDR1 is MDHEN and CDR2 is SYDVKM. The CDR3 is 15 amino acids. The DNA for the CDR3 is TGTGCCAGCAGCCCCTCCTTTAAGGGGGGGACTGAAGCTTTCTTT. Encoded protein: CASSPSFKGGTEAFF. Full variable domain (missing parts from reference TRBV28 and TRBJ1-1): DVKVTQSSRYLVKRTGEKVFLECVQDMDHENMFWYRQDPGLGLRLIYFSYDVKMKEKGDIPEGYSVSREKKERFSLILESASTNQTSMYLCASSPSFKGGTEAFFGQGTRLTVV.

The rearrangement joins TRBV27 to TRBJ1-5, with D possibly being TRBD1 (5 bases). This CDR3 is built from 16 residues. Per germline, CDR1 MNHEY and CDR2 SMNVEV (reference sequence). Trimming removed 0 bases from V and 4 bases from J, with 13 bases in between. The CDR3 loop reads CASSLSPTASNQPQHF. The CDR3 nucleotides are TGTGCCAGCAGTTTATCCCCGACAGCCTCAAATCAGCCCCAGCATTTT.

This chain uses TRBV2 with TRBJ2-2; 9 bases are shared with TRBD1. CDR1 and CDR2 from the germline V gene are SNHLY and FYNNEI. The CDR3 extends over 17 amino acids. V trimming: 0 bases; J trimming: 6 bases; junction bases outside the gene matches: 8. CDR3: CASSEAGTGSLPGELFF. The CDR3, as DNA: TGTGCCAGCAGTGAAGCGGGGACAGGGTCCCTTCCCGGGGAGCTGTTTTTT.

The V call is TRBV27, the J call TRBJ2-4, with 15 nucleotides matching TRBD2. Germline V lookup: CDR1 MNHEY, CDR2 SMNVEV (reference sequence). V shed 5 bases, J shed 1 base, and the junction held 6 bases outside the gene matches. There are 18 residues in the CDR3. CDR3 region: CASSVGLAGGKAKNIQYF. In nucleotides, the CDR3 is TGTGCCAGCAGTGTAGGACTAGCGGGGGGGAAGGCCAAAAACATTCAGTACTTC.

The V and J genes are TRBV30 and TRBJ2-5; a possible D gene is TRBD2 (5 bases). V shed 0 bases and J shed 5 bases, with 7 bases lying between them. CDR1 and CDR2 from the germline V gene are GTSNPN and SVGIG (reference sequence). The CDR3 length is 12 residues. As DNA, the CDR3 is TGTGCCTGGAGTGTACGAGGGGAGACCCAGTACTTC. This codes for CAWSVRGETQYF.

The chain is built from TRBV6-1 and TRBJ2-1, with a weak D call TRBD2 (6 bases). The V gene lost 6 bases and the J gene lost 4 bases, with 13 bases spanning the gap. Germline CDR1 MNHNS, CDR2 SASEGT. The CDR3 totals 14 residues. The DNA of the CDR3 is TGTGCCAGCAGGGCGGGGCCAACATACAATGAGCAGTTCTTC. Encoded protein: CASRAGPTYNEQFF.

CDR3 in amino acids: CASLLGGGFNSPLHF. In DNA form, the CDR3 reads TGTGCCAGCCTTCTCGGGGGGGGTTTTAATTCACCCCTCCACTTT. The rearrangement joins TRBV25-1 to TRBJ1-6, with a possible D match to TRBD1 (5 bases). This CDR3 contains 15 residues. Looked up from germline, CDR1 is MGHDK and CDR2 is SYGVNS. V was shortened by 8 bases and J by 6 bases, with 17 bases between the two germline ends.

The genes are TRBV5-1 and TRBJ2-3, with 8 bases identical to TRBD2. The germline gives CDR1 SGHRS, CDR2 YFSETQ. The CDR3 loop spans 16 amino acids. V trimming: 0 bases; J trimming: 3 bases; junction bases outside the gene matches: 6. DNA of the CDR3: TGCGCCAGCAGCTTGGGTACGGGGGGGCTGACAGATACGCAGTATTTT. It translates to CASSLGTGGLTDTQYF.

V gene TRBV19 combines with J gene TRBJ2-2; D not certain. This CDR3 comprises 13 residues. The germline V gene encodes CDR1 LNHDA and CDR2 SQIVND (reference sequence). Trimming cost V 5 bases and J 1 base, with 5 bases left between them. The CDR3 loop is CASSYRNTGELFF. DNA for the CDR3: TGTGCCAGTAGTTATAGGAACACCGGGGAGCTGTTTTTT. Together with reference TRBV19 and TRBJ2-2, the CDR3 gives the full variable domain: DGGITQSPKYLFRKEGQNVTLSCEQNLNHDAMYWYRQDPGQGLRLIYYSQIVNDFQKGDIAEGYSVSREKKESFPLTVTSAQKNPTAFYLCASSYRNTGELFFGEGSRLTVL.

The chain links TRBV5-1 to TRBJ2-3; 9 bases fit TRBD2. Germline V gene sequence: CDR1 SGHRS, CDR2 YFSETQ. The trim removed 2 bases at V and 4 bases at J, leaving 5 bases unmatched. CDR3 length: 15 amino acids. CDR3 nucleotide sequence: TGCGCCAGCAGCTTAGATAGCGGGGGCCCAGATACGCAGTATTTT. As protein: CASSLDSGGPDTQYF.

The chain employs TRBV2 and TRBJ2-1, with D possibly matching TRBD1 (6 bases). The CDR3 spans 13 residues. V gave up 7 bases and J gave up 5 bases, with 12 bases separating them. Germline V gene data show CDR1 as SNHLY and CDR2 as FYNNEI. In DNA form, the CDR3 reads TGTGCCAGCAAGGTGGGGACAAACAATGAGCAGTTCTTC. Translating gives CASKVGTNNEQFF.

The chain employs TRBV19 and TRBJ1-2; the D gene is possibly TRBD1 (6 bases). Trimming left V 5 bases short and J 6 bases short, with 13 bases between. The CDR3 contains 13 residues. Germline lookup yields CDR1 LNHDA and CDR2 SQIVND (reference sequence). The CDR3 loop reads CASSPGTYDGYTF. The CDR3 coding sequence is TGTGCCAGTAGTCCGGGGACATATGATGGCTACACCTTC.

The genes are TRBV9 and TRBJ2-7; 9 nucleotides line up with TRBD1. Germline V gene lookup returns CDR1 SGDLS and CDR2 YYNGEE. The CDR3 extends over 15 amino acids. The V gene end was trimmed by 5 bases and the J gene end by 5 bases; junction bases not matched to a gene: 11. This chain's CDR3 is CASRIRRDRDHEQYF. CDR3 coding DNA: TGTGCCAGCAGGATCAGGCGGGACAGGGACCACGAGCAGTACTTC.

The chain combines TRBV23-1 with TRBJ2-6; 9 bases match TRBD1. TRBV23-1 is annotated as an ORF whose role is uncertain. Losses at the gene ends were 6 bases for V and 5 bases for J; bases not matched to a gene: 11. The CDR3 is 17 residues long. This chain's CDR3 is CASSAGQGTLRANVLTF. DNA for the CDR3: TGCGCCAGCAGCGCCGGACAGGGGACCCTTCGGGCCAACGTCCTGACTTTC.